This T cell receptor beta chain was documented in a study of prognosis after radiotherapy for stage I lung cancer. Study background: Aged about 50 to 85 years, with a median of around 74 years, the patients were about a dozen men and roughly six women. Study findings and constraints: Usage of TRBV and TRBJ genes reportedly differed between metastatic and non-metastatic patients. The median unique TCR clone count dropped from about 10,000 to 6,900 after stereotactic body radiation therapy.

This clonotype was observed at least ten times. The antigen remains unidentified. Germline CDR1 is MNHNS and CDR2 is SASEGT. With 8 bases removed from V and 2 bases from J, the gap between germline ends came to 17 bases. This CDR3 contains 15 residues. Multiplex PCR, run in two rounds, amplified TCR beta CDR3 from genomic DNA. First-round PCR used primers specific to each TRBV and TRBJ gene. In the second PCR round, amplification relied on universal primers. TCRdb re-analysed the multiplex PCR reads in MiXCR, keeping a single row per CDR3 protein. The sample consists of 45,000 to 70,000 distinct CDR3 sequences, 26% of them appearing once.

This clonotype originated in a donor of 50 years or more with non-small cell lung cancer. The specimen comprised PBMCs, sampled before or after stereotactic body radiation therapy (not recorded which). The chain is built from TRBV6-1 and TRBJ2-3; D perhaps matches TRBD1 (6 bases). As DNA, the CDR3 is TGTGCCAGCGGACAGAACCATCTGGCCACAGATACGCAGTATTTT. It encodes CASGQNHLATDTQYF.